This TCR beta chain derives from a study of CD8 T cells in ankylosing spondylitis. Study-level results: Seemingly distinctive of ankylosing spondylitis blood was a TCR beta motif formed by eight highly homologous variants.

J lost 8 bases, V lost 4 bases, and 6 bases had no gene match. This CDR3 is built from 13 residues. Germline V gene sequence: CDR1 GTSNPN, CDR2 SVGIG (reference sequence). Via MiXCR, TCRdb re-called the 5' RACE reads, giving one row per CDR3 protein. The sample has some 400,000 distinct CDR3 sequences, under 25% seen once. About this clonotype itself: Its antigen is still unknown.

This sequence joins TRBV30 and TRBJ1-4; 8 nucleotides line up with TRBD1. Source material: blood, either unsorted or a sorted T cell fraction (not recorded which). This TCR was recovered from a male donor with ankylosing spondylitis. For the CDR3, the DNA is TGTGCCTGGACAGGGGGCGCGGGAGAAAAACTGTTTTTT. It codes for CAWTGGAGEKLFF.